This record concerns one TCR beta chain sequence. Its cognate antigen is unknown. The sample is drawn from a study of T cell responses to AZD1222 COVID-19 vaccine. CDR3 length: 14 residues. CDR1 is MNHEY, CDR2 SMNVEV, per germline (reference sequence). The V end was cut by 7 bases, the J end by 4 bases, with 16 bases between. TCRdb keeps only in-frame clones here, not all; method: immunoSEQ multiplex PCR. The sample includes roughly 80,000 clones, more than 80% of them seen just once. Study results and caveats: Possibly, clonal diversity was underestimated; donors were largely white British and included more females.

This TCR was sampled from an adult in good health. Sequenced here: peripheral blood, sampled on day 0 of AZD1222 vaccination. The rearrangement uses TRBV27 and TRBJ1-2; D may be TRBD1 (6 bases). The CDR3 loop is CASTTATGGYGYTF. The CDR3 nucleotides read TGTGCCAGCACTACTGCGACAGGCGGCTATGGCTACACCTTC.